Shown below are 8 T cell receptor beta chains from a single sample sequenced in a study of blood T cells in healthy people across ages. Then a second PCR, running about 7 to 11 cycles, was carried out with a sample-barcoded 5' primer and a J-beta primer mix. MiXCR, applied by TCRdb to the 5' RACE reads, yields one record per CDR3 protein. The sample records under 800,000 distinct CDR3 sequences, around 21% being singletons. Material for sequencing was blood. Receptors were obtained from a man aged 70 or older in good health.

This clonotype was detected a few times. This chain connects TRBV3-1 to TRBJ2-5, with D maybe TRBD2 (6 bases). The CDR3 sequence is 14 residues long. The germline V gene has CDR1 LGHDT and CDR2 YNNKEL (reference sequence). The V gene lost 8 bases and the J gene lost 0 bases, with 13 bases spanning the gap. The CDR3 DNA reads TGTGCCAGCCGTATCGCGGGGTACCAAGAGACCCAGTACTTC. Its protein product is CASRIAGYQETQYF.

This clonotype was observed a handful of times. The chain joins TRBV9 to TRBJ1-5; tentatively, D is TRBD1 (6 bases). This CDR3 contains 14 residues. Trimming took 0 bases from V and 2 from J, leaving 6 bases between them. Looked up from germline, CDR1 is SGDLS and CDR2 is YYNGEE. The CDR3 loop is CASSVEGGNQPQHF. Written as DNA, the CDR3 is TGTGCCAGCAGCGTAGAGGGGGGCAATCAGCCCCAGCATTTT.

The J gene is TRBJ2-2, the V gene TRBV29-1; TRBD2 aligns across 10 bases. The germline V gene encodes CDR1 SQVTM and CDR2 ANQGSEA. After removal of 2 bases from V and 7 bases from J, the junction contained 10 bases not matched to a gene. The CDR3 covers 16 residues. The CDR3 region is CSVERASGSSGGELFF. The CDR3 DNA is TGCAGCGTTGAAAGGGCTAGCGGGAGCTCTGGCGGGGAGCTGTTTTTT.

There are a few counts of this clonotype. This CDR3 is CSVRRTSGRRSNEQFF. The DNA of the CDR3 is TGCAGCGTTAGGCGAACTAGCGGGAGGAGGTCCAATGAGCAGTTCTTC. This rearrangement joins TRBV29-1 to TRBJ2-1; TRBD2 agrees at 12 bases. The germline gives CDR1 SQVTM, CDR2 ANQGSEA. This CDR3 region has 16 residues. V trimming: 5 bases; J trimming: 6 bases; junction bases outside the gene matches: 11.

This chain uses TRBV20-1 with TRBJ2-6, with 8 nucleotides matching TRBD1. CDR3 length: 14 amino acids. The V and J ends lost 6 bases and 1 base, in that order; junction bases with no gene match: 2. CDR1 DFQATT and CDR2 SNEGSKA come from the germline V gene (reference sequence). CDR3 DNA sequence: TGCAGTGCCAGACAGGGGTCTGGGGCCAACGTCCTGACTTTC. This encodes CSARQGSGANVLTF.

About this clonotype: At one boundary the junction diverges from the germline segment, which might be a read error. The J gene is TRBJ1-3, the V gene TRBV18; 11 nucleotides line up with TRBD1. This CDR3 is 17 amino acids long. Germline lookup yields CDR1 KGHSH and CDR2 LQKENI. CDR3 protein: CASSPSGTGGSGNTIYF. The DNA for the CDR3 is TGTGCTAGCTCACCTTCGGGGACAGGGGGCTCTGGAAACACCATATATTTT.

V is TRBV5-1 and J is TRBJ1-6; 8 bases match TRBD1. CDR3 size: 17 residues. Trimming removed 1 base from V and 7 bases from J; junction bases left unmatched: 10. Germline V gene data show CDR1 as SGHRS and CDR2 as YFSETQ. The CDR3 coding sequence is TGCGCCAGCAGCTTGCGGCCAGGGGGCGAGGGGAATTCACCCCTCCACTTT. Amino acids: CASSLRPGGEGNSPLHF.

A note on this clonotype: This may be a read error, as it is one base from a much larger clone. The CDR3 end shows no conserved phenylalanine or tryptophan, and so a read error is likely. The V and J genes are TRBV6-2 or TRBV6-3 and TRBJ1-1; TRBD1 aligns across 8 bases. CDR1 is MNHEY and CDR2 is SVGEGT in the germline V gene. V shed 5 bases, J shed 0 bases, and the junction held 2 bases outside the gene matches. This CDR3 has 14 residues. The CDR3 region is CASSKGQVNTEAFS. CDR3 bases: TGTGCCAGCAGTAAGGGACAGGTGAACACTGAAGCTTTCTCT.